These 21 T cell receptor beta chains were sequenced from one sample in a study of CD8 T cells in Susac syndrome. Random hexamers were used to reverse transcribe an amount of about 0.5 to 1 ug RNA. A single record per CDR3 protein comes from TCRdb applying MiXCR to the immunoSEQ multiplex PCR reads. The data show roughly 250,000 distinct CDR3 sequences, with approximately 95% seen just once and 0.1% held by the top ten. The specimen was CD4+ T cells from PBMCs. The source of these receptors is a human donor with Susac syndrome.

The chain has TRBV29-1 and TRBJ2-4; D may be TRBD1 or TRBD2 (6 bases each). V shed 4 bases and J shed 9 bases, with 16 bases lying between them. The CDR3 contains 13 residues. Germline CDR1 reads SQVTM; CDR2 reads ANQGSEA. CDR3 coding DNA: TGCAGCGTTGGGGGGGCAGGGTCTACCATTCAGTACTTC. This encodes CSVGGAGSTIQYF.

The CDR3 nucleotides read TGCAGTGCTACGGTTCGAGGCTTCCGCAATCAGCCCCAGCATTTT. This codes for CSATVRGFRNQPQHF. The V gene is TRBV20-1, the J gene TRBJ1-5; D is uncertain. V lost 4 bases and J lost 2, with 15 bases in between. This CDR3 has 15 residues. Germline V gene sequence: CDR1 DFQATT, CDR2 SNEGSKA (reference sequence).

This chain connects TRBV29-1 to TRBJ1-4; perhaps TRBD1 as D (6 bases). This CDR3 is built from 13 residues. Trimming pared 6 bases from V and 8 bases from J, leaving 16 bases between. Germline CDR1 reads SQVTM; CDR2 reads ANQGSEA. The CDR3 DNA is TGCAGCGTCGCTGGGGGGGCTGGGGAAAAACTGTTTTTT. Translation gives CSVAGGAGEKLFF.

The gene calls are TRBV21-1 and TRBJ1-1; the D call of TRBD1 is as the table states it, not checked on the DNA. TRBV21-1 is a recognized pseudogene. The length of the CDR3 is 13 residues. The CDR3 DNA sequence: TGTGCCAGCATAGCGCCACGAGGCACTGAAGCTTTCTTT. This encodes CASIAPRGTEAFF.

The rearrangement uses TRBV27 and TRBJ2-7; D may be TRBD1 (6 bases). Trimming removed 6 bases at V and 9 bases at J, with 21 bases between. The CDR3 spans 14 residues. Germline V gives CDR1 MNHEY, CDR2 SMNVEV (reference sequence). CDR3 DNA sequence: TGTGCCAGCAGCCAAGGACAGATCCGGGACCGGCAGTACTTC. Translated: CASSQGQIRDRQYF.

Only a few counts were recorded for this clonotype. This sequence joins TRBV28 and TRBJ1-2, with 7 bases identical to TRBD1. The CDR3 has 14 amino acids. After removal of 4 bases from V and 2 bases from J, the junction contained 4 bases not matched to a gene. Germline V gives CDR1 MDHEN, CDR2 SYDVKM. CDR3 residues: CASSSGGGNYGYTF. In nucleotides, the CDR3 is TGTGCCAGCAGTTCAGGGGGAGGGAACTATGGCTACACCTTC.

The genes are TRBV9 and TRBJ2-7; 8 positions match TRBD2. The germline V gene has CDR1 SGDLS and CDR2 YYNGEE. This CDR3 is 15 amino acids long. Trimming took 0 bases from V and 5 from J; bases not matched to a gene: 7. The DNA for the CDR3 is TGTGCCAGCAGCGTAGGGGGAGCGGGAGTTCACGAGCAGTACTTC. Translated, it gives CASSVGGAGVHEQYF.

The chain uses TRBV5-1 and TRBJ2-1, with 7 bases fitting TRBD1. Germline CDR1 and CDR2: SGHRS and YFSETQ. The CDR3 is 16 amino acids. Trimming cost V 4 bases and J 5 bases; bases outside gene matches: 12. The chain's CDR3 is CASSPGTVTYNNEQFF. In nucleotides, the CDR3 is TGCGCCAGCAGCCCGGGGACAGTGACGTACAACAATGAGCAGTTCTTC. Full variable domain (missing parts from reference TRBV5-1 and TRBJ2-1): KAGVTQTPRYLIKTRGQQVTLSCSPISGHRSVSWYQQTPGQGLQFLFEYFSETQRNKGNFPGRFSGRQFSNSRSEMNVSTLELGDSALYLCASSPGTVTYNNEQFFGPGTRLTVL.

The chain couples TRBV30 to TRBJ2-3; D tentatively reads TRBD1 or TRBD2 (5 bases each). The germline V and J ends were trimmed by 2 bases and 2 bases, with 8 bases remaining between them. CDR1 is GTSNPN and CDR2 is SVGIG in the germline V gene (reference sequence). This CDR3 region has 13 residues. CDR3 sequence: CAWSRDPTDTQYF. CDR3 in DNA: TGTGCCTGGAGTCGGGACCCCACAGATACGCAGTATTTT.

J is TRBJ2-7 and V is TRBV7-9; possible D gene TRBD2, 6 bases. This CDR3 region has 12 residues. V lost 3 bases to trimming and J lost 6 bases, with 9 bases between them. CDR1 is SEHNR and CDR2 is FQNEAQ in the germline V gene (reference sequence). The CDR3 DNA sequence: TGTGCCAGCAGCTTTACGGGAGTCGAGCAGTACTTC. Encoded protein: CASSFTGVEQYF. Based on the CDR3 plus reference TRBV7-9 and TRBJ2-7, the full variable domain is DTGVSQNPRHKITKRGQNVTFRCDPISEHNRLYWYRQTLGQGPEFLTYFQNEAQLEKSRLLSDRFSAERPKGSFSTLEIQRTEQGDSAMYLCASSFTGVEQYFGPGTRLTVT.

The gene calls are TRBV6-5 and TRBJ1-1, with TRBD1 matching over 7 bases. The CDR3 totals 14 residues. Trimming cost V 5 bases and J 6 bases; bases outside gene matches: 9. The germline CDR1 and CDR2 sequences are MNHEY and SVGAGI. For the CDR3, the DNA is TGTGCCAGCAGTCTCGACAGGGCCGGGTCTGAAGCTTTCTTT. It encodes CASSLDRAGSEAFF.

The genes are TRBV7-9 and TRBJ1-2; D is perhaps TRBD1 (6 bases). CDR1 is SEHNR and CDR2 is FQNEAQ in the germline V gene (reference sequence). Trimming removed 1 base from V and 4 bases from J, with 10 bases in between. The CDR3 covers 14 residues. The DNA of the CDR3 is TGTGCCAGCAGCTTAGAGGACAGCGGCTATGGCTACACCTTC. Its protein product is CASSLEDSGYGYTF.

CDR3 sequence: CASSFSDYGELFF. In DNA form, the CDR3 reads TGTGCCAGCAGTTTCAGCGACTACGGGGAGCTGTTTTTT. The chain couples TRBV12-3 or TRBV12-4 to TRBJ2-2; D perhaps matches TRBD2 (5 bases). The length of the CDR3 is 13 residues. V lost 3 bases, J lost 7 bases, and 9 bases lay in between.

This chain connects TRBV5-1 to TRBJ2-2; D is unresolved. Trimming removed 0 bases at V and 2 bases at J, with 5 bases between. Germline V gene data show CDR1 as SGHRS and CDR2 as YFSETQ. CDR3 length equals 14 residues. CDR3 DNA sequence: TGCGCCAGCAGCTTGGAGGGAAACACCGGGGAGCTGTTTTTT. Translation: CASSLEGNTGELFF.

This clonotype was recorded a few times. This chain connects TRBV14 to TRBJ2-1; D might be TRBD1 or TRBD2, each matching 5 bases. V gave up 6 bases and J gave up 0 bases, with 12 bases separating them. The CDR3 spans 15 residues. Germline CDR1 SGHDN, CDR2 FVKESK. CDR3 DNA sequence: TGTGCCAGCAGTTATTCAGGGAGCTCCTACAATGAGCAGTTCTTC. It encodes CASSYSGSSYNEQFF.

This sequence joins TRBV12-5 and TRBJ1-4; D call uncertain. The CDR3 loop spans 10 amino acids. CDR1 is LGHNT, CDR2 FRNRAP, per germline. CDR3 coding DNA: TGTGCCAAAGGGCCCGAAAAACTGTTTTTT. Translated: CAKGPEKLFF.

Turning to this clonotype: A junction boundary mismatches the germline segment, possibly from a read error. V gene TRBV4-1 combines with J gene TRBJ2-5; 11 bases are shared with TRBD2. Germline CDR1 reads MGHRA; CDR2 reads YSYEKL. The CDR3 is 15 amino acids. CDR3 region: CASSQGLGSGRAANF. In DNA form, the CDR3 reads TGCGCCAGCAGCCAAGGTCTTGGTAGCGGGAGGGCCGCGAACTTC.

The chain uses TRBV6-6 and TRBJ1-1; no clear D. The germline V and J ends were trimmed by 6 bases and 1 base, with 18 bases remaining between them. The CDR3 extends over 16 amino acids. CDR1 MNHNY and CDR2 SVGAGI come from the germline V gene (reference sequence). The CDR3 DNA follows: TGTGCCAGCAGCCGAACTAGGAGGGCGGCGAACACTGAAGCTTTCTTT. Its protein is CASSRTRRAANTEAFF.

This clonotype has a handful of counts. This chain joins TRBV9 and TRBJ1-3, with 11 positions matching TRBD1. Germline CDR1 reads SGDLS; CDR2 reads YYNGEE. The CDR3 has 16 residues. J gave up 1 base and V 0 bases, and 0 bases lay outside the gene matches. CDR3 in DNA: TGTGCCAGCAGCGTAGGGGACAGGGGGTCTGGAAACACCATATATTTT. Translation gives CASSVGDRGSGNTIYF.

V and J are TRBV11-2 and TRBJ2-7; TRBD1 agrees at 8 bases. Germline V lookup: CDR1 SGHAT, CDR2 FQNNGV. The CDR3 is made up of 14 amino acids. V dropped 5 bases and J dropped 6; count of bases not matched to a gene: 9. The CDR3 nucleotides are TGTGCCAGCAGCATAGGGACAGGTTTGGGCGAGCAGTACTTC. Translating gives CASSIGTGLGEQYF.

The rearrangement links TRBV10-3 to TRBJ1-2; D is possibly TRBD1 (5 bases). The CDR3 spans 13 residues. Per germline, CDR1 ENHRY and CDR2 SYGVKD. Trimming pared 10 bases from V and 8 bases from J, leaving 20 bases between. CDR3 amino acids: CATTDGDGVGYTF. In nucleotides, the CDR3 is TGTGCCACCACGGACGGGGACGGCGTGGGCTACACCTTC.